The T cell receptor (beta chain) described here comes from a study of T-cell memory formation after mild COVID-19. Background on the study: TCR clusters were mostly confined to one donor each.

Study findings and constraints: Day 15 to 85 contractors were CD4/CD8 balanced; later expanders leaned CD4+.

TCRdb called the 5' RACE reads again in MiXCR, with one record for every CDR3 protein. In the table there are some 120,000 distinct CDR3 sequences, about 6.5% of which are singletons. This clonotype showed up just a few times. What it binds is unknown. This CDR3 has 18 amino acids. From germline, CDR1 is MGHRA and CDR2 YSYEKL. J was trimmed by 4 bases and V by 1 base; bases with no gene match: 10. This TCR derives from an adult woman who had mild COVID-19 (a few samples of this study predate the infection). Cell type and time point are not known. This chain joins TRBV4-1 and TRBJ2-1; 10 bases agree with TRBD2. Sequenced material: PBMCs or a T cell subset sorted from them (not recorded which). This CDR3 reads CASSQGIFGSGGYNEQFF. The DNA for the CDR3 is TGCGCCAGCAGCCAAGGGATTTTCGGTAGCGGGGGGTACAATGAGCAGTTCTTC.